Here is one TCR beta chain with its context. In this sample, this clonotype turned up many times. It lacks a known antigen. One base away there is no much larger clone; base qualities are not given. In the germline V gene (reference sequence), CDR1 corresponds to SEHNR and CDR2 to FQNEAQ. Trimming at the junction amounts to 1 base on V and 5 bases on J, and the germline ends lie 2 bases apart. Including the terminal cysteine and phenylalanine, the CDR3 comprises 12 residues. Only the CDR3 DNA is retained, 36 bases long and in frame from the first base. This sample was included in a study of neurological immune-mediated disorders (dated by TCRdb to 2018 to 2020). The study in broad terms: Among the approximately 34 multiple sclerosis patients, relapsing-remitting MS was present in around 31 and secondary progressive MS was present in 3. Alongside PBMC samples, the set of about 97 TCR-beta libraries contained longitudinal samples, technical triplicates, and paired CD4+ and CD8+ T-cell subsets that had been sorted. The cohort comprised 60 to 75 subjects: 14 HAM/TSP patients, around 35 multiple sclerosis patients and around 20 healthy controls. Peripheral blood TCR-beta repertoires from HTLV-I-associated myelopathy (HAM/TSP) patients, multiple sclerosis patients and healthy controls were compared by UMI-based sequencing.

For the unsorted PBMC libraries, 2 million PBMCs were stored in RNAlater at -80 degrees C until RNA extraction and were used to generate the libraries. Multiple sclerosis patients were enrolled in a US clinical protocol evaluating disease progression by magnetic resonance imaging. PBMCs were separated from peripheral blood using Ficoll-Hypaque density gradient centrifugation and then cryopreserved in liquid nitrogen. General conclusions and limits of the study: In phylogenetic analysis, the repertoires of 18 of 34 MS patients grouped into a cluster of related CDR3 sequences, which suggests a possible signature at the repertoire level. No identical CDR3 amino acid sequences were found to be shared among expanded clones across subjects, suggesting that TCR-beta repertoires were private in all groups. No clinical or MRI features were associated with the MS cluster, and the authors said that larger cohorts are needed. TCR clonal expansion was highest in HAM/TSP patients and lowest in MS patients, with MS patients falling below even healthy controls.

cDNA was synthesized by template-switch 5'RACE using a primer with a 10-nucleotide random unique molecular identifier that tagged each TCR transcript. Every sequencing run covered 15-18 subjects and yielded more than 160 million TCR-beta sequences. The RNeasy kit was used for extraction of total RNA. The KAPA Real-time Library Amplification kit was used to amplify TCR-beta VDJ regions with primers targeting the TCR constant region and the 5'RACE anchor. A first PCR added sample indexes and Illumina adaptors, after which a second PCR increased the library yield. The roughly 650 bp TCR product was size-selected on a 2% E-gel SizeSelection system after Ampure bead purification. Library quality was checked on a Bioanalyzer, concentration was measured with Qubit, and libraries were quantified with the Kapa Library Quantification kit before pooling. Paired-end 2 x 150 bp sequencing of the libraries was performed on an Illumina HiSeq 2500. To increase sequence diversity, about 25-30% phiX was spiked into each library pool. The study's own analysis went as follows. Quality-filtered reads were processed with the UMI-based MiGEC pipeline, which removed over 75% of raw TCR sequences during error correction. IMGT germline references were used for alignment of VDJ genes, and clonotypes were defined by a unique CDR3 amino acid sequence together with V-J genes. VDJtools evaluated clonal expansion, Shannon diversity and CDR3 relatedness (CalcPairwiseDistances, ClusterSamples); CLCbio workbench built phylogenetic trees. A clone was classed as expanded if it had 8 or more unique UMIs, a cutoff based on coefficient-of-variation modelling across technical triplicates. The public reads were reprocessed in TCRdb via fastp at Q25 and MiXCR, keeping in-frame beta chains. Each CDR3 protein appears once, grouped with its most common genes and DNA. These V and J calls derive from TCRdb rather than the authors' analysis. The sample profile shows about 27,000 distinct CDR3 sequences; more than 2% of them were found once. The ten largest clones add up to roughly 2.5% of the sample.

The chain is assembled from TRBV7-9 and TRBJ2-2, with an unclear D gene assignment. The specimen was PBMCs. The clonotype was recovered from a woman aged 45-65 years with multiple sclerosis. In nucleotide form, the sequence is TGTGCCAGCAGCTTAGTAACCGGGGAGCTGTTTTTT. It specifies CASSLVTGELFF.